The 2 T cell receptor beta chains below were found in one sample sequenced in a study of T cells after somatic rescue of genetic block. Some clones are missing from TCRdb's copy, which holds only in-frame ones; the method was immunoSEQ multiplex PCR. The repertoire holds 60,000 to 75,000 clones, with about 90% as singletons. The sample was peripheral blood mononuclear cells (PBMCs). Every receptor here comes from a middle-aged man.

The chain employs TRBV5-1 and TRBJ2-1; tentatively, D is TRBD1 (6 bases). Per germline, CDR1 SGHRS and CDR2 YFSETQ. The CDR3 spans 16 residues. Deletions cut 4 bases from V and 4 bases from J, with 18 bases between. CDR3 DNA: TGCGCCAGCAGCCCCGAGGTACAGGGATCTTACAATGAGCAGTTCTTC. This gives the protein CASSPEVQGSYNEQFF. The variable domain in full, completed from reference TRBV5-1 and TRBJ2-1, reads KAGVTQTPRYLIKTRGQQVTLSCSPISGHRSVSWYQQTPGQGLQFLFEYFSETQRNKGNFPGRFSGRQFSNSRSEMNVSTLELGDSALYLCASSPEVQGSYNEQFFGPGTRLTVL.

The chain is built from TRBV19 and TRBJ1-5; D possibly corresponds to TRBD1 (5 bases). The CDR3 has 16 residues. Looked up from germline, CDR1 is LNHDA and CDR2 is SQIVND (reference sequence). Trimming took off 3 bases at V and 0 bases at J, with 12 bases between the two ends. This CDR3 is CASSIAGSYSNQPQHF. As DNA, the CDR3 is TGTGCCAGTAGTATCGCAGGGTCTTATAGCAATCAGCCCCAGCATTTT.